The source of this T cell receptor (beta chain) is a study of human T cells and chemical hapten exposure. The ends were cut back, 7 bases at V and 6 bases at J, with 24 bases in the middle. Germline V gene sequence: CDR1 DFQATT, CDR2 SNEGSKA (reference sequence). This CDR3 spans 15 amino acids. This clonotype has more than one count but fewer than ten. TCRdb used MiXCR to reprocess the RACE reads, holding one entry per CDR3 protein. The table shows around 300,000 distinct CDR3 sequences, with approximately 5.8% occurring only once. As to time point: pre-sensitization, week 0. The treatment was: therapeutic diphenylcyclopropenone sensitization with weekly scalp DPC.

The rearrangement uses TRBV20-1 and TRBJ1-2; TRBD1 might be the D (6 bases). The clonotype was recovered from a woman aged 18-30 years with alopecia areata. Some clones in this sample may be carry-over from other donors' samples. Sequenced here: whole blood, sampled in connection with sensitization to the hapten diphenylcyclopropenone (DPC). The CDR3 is CSDLKQGLARHGYTF. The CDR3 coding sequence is TGCAGTGACTTAAAACAGGGTCTCGCAAGGCATGGCTACACCTTC.